Listed here are 12 T cell receptor beta chains from one sample, sequenced in a study of blood T cell repertoires in COVID-19. Clones were sequenced by immunoSEQ multiplex PCR, and TCRdb holds only the in-frame ones, with some missing. The top ten clones hold 0.62% of a sample with about 190,000 clones, around 87% of them seen once. The specimen was peripheral blood. The receptor set was obtained from a man aged 50 or older with acute or convalescent COVID-19.

A single count supports this clone. The chain joins TRBV5-4 to TRBJ2-5; possible D gene TRBD1, 5 bases. In germline, CDR1 is SGHNT, CDR2 YYREEE (reference sequence). V lost 4 bases and J lost 7, with 14 bases in between. This CDR3 region has 13 residues. CDR3 in DNA: TGTGCCAGCAGCATCGACAGACTGGGGACCCAGTACTTC. Translating it yields CASSIDRLGTQYF.

The J gene is TRBJ2-5, the V gene TRBV30, with a tentative D call TRBD2 (5 bases). This CDR3 is 13 amino acids long. Trimming took 2 bases from V and 5 from J, leaving 12 bases between them. Germline values: CDR1 GTSNPN, CDR2 SVGIG (reference sequence). CDR3 protein: CAWSPPAGETQYF. In DNA form, the CDR3 reads TGTGCCTGGAGTCCCCCCGCGGGCGAGACCCAGTACTTC. The full variable domain, with the rest looked up from reference TRBV30 and TRBJ2-5, is SQTIHQWPATLVQPVGSPLSLECTVEGTSNPNLYWYRQAAGRGLQLLFYSVGIGQISSEVPQNLSASRPQDRQFILSSKKLLLSDSGFYLCAWSPPAGETQYFGPGTRLLVL.

The V and J genes are TRBV4-1 and TRBJ2-2; D is perhaps TRBD2 (6 bases). This CDR3 has 16 residues. Germline V CDR1 and CDR2: MGHRA, YSYEKL. Trimming left V 0 bases short and J 5 bases short, with 13 bases between. The CDR3, as DNA: TGCGCCAGCAGCCAAGAGGCGGGACTCAGTACCGGGGAGCTGTTTTTT. Amino acid sequence: CASSQEAGLSTGELFF.

The chain couples TRBV3-1 (or the pseudogene TRBV3-2) to TRBJ1-5, with 9 bases lining up with TRBD1. V was pared by 1 base and J by 5 bases, with 12 bases of the junction left unmatched. CDR3 length: 18 amino acids. Germline CDR1 is LGHDT and CDR2 is YNNKEL (reference sequence). The CDR3 spells CASSQGGTGLSVDQPQHF. In DNA, the CDR3 is TGTGCCAGCAGCCAAGGAGGGACAGGGCTGAGTGTAGATCAGCCCCAGCATTTT.

J is TRBJ1-2 and V is TRBV6-5; 7 bases match TRBD1. The CDR3 length is 13 residues. The V and J ends lost 7 bases and 5 bases, in that order; junction bases with no gene match: 7. Germline lookup yields CDR1 MNHEY and CDR2 SVGAGI. The CDR3 sequence is CASNVGTEYGYTF. The CDR3 bases are TGTGCCAGCAACGTGGGGACAGAGTATGGCTACACCTTC.

The V call is TRBV29-1, the J call TRBJ1-1; D is unclear. This CDR3 has 14 residues. Germline CDR1 and CDR2: SQVTM and ANQGSEA. Trimming cost V 3 bases and J 4 bases, with 15 bases left between them. The CDR3 is CSVEAAGMGTEAFF. The CDR3 bases are TGCAGCGTTGAGGCTGCGGGGATGGGCACTGAAGCTTTCTTT.

This clone was counted a single time. The gene calls are TRBV27 and TRBJ2-2; D is unresolved. Germline V CDR1 and CDR2: MNHEY, SMNVEV (reference sequence). Trimming removed 3 bases from V and 6 bases from J, with 5 bases in between. The CDR3 covers 12 residues. CDR3 nucleotides: TGTGCCAGCAGTTTCCCTGCCGGGGAGCTGTTTTTT. It specifies CASSFPAGELFF.

V gene TRBV1 combines with J gene TRBJ2-1; TRBD2 reflects the table's D call only, with no check against the DNA. TRBV1 is assigned pseudogene status. This CDR3 region has 17 residues. The CDR3 loop reads CTSSQEYGRGGNNEQFF. CDR3 bases: TGCACCAGCAGCCAAGAATATGGGCGGGGGGGTAACAATGAGCAGTTCTTC.

This CDR3 reads CASSLVGSSYEQYV. Here the CDR3 DNA reads TGTGCCAGCAGCTTAGTGGGGAGCTCCTACGAGCAGTACGTC. This chain joins TRBV7-8 and TRBJ2-7; a weak D match, TRBD2 (5 bases). Trimming left V 1 base short and J 0 bases short, with 7 bases between. CDR3 length: 14 amino acids. From germline, CDR1 is SGHVS and CDR2 FQNEAQ.

The J gene is TRBJ2-1, the V gene TRBV30, with 11 bases aligning to TRBD1. In germline, CDR1 is GTSNPN, CDR2 SVGIG (reference sequence). The CDR3 runs 15 residues. V was clipped by 2 bases and J by 8 bases; unmatched bases: 8. The CDR3 DNA sequence: TGTGCCTGGAGTACCGGACAGGGGGCGTTCGATGAGCAGTTCTTC. Translated, it gives CAWSTGQGAFDEQFF.

The genes are TRBV2 and TRBJ1-2; D gene unclear. The length of the CDR3 is 13 residues. Trimming cost V 3 bases and J 3 bases, with 8 bases left between them. CDR1 and CDR2 (germline): SNHLY, FYNNEI. The CDR3 loop is CASSDLQYYGYTF. In DNA, the CDR3 is TGTGCCAGCAGTGACTTGCAGTACTATGGCTACACCTTC.

V gene TRBV5-1 combines with J gene TRBJ1-1, with 7 bases aligning to TRBD1. J was trimmed by 4 bases and V by 3 bases; bases with no gene match: 9. CDR3 size: 15 residues. Germline CDR1 is SGHRS and CDR2 is YFSETQ. CDR3 sequence reads: CASSSGQTRATEAFF. The CDR3 DNA reads TGCGCCAGCAGCTCGGGACAGACCAGAGCCACTGAAGCTTTCTTT.